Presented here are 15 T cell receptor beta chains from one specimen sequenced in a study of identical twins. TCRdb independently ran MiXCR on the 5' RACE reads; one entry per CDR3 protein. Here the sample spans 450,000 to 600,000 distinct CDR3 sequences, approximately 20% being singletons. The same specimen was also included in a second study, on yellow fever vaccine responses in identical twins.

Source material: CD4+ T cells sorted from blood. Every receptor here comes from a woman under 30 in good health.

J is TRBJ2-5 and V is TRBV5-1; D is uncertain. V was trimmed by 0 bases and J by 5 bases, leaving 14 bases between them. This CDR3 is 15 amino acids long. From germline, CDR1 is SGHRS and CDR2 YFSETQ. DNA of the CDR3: TGCGCCAGCAGCTTGGCGCAGATTAATGGGGAGACCCAGTACTTC. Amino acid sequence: CASSLAQINGETQYF.

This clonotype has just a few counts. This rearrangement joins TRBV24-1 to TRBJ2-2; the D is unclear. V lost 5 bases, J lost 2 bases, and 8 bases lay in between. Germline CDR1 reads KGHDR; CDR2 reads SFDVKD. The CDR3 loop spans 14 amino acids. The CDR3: CATSGRVNTGELFF. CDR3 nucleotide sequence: TGTGCCACCAGTGGACGGGTAAACACCGGGGAGCTGTTTTTT.

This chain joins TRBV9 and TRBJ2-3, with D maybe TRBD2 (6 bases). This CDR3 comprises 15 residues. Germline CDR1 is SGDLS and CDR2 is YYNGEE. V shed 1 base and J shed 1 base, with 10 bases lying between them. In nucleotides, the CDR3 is TGTGCCAGCAGCGTATCGGGGGACCGCACAGATACGCAGTATTTT. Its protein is CASSVSGDRTDTQYF.

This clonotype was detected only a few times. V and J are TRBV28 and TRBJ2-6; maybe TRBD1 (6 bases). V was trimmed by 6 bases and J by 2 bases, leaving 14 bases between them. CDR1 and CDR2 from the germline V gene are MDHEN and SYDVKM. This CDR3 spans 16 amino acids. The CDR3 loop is CASRLRGTTGANVLTF. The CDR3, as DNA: TGTGCCAGCAGACTGAGGGGGACGACTGGGGCCAACGTCCTGACTTTC.

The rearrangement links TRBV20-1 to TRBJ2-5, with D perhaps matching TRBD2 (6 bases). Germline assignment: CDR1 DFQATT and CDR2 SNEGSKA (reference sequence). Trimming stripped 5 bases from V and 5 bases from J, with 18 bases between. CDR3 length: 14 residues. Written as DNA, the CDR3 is TGCAGTGCTGGGGGGAGGAGCCCGGGGGAGACCCAGTACTTC. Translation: CSAGGRSPGETQYF.

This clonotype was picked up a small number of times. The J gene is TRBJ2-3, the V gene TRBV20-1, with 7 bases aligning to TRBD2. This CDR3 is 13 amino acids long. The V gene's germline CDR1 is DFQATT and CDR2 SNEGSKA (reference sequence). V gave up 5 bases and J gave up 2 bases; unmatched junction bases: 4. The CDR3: CSAPQRDTDTQYF. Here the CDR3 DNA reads TGCAGTGCTCCACAGCGGGACACAGATACGCAGTATTTT.

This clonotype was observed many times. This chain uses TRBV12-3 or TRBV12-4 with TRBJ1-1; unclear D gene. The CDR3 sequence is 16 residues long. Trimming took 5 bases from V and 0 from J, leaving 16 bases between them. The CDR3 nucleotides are TGTGCCAGCAGTCCCCCCCGGGGAGGTTTGAACACTGAAGCTTTCTTT. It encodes CASSPPRGGLNTEAFF.

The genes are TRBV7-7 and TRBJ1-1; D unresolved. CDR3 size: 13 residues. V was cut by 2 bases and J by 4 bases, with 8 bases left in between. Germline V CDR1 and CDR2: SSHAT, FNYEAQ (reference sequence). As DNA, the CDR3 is TGTGCCAGCAGCTTAACGAGGAGCACTGAAGCTTTCTTT. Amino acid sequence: CASSLTRSTEAFF.

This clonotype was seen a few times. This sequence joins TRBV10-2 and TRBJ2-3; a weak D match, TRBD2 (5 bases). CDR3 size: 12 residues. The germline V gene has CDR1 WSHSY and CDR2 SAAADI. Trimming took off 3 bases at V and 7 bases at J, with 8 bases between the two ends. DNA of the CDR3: TGCGCCAGCAGTGATTCGGGGTATACGCAGTATTTT. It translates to CASSDSGYTQYF.

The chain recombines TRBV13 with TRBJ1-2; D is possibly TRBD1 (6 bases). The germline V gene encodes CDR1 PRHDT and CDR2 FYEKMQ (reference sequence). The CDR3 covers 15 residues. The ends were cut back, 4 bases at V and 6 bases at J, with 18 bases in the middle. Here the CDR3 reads CASSSKTGSLHGYTF. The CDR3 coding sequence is TGTGCCAGCAGCTCCAAAACAGGGTCTTTACATGGCTACACCTTC.

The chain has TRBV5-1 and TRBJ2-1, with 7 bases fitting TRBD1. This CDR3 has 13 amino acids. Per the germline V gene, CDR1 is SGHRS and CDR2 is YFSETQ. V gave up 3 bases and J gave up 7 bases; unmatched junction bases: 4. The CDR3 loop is CASSWGQSNEQFF. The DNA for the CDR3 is TGCGCCAGCAGCTGGGGACAGAGTAATGAGCAGTTCTTC.

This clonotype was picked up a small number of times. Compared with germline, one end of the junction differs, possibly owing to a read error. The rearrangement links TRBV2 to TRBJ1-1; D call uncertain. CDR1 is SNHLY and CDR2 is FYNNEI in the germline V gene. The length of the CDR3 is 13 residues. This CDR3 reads CASSERPRLPMEF. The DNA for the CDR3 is TGTGCCAGCAGTGAAAGGCCCAGATTACCGATGGAGTTT.

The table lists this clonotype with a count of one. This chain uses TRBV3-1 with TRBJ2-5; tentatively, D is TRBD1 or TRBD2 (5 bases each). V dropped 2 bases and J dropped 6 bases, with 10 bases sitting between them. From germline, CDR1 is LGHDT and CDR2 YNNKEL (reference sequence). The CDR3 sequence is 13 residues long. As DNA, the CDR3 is TGTGCCAGCAGCCAAAGAGGGGAAAAGACCCAGTACTTC. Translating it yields CASSQRGEKTQYF.

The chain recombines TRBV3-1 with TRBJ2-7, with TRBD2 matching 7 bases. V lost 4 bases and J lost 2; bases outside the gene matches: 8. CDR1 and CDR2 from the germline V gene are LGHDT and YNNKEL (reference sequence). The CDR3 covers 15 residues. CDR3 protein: CASSLERGPTYEQYF. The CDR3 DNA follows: TGTGCCAGCAGCCTGGAGCGGGGTCCTACCTACGAGCAGTACTTC.

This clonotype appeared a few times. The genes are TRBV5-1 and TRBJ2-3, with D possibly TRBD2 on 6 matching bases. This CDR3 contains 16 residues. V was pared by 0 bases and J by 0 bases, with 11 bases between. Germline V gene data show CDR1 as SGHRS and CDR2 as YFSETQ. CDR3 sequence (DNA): TGCGCCAGCAGCTTGGCCGGTCGGGGGAGCACAGATACGCAGTATTTT. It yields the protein CASSLAGRGSTDTQYF.